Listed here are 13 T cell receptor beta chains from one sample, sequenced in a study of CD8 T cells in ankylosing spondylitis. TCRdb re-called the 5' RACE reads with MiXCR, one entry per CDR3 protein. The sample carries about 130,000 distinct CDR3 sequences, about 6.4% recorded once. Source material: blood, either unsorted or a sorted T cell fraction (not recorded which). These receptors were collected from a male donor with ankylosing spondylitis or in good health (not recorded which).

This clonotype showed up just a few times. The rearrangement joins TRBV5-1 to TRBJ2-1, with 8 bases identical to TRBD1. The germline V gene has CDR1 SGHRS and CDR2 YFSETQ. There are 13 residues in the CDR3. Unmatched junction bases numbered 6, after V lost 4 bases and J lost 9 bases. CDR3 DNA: TGCGCCAGCAGCAGACAACAGGGGGGTGAGCAGTTCTTC. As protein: CASSRQQGGEQFF.

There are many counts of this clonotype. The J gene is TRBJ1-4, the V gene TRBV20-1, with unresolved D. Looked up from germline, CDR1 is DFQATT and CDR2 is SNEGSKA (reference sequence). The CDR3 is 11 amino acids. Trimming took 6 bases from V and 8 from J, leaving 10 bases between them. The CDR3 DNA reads TGCAGTGCGGGGAGGGCCGAAAAACTGTTTTTT. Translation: CSAGRAEKLFF.

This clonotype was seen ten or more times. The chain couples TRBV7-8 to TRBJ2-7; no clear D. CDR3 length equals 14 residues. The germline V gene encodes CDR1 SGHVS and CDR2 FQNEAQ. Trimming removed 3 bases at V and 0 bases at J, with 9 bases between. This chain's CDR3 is CASSFRASSYEQYF. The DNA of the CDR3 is TGTGCCAGCAGCTTTCGAGCGAGCTCCTACGAGCAGTACTTC.

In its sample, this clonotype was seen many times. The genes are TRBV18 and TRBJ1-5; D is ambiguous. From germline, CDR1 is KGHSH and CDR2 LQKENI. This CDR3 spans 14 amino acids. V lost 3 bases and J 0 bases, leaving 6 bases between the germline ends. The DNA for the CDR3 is TGTGCCAGCTCACCTATCAGTAGCAATCAGCCCCAGCATTTT. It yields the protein CASSPISSNQPQHF.

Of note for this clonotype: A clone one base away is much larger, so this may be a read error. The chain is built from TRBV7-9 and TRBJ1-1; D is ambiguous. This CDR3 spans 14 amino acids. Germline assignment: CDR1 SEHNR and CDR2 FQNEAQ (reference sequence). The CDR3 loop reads CTSTRSFVDTEAFF. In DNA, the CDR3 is TGTACCAGCACCCGGAGTTTTGTGGACACTGAAGCTTTCTTT. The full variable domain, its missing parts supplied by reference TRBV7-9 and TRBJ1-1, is DTGVSQNPRHKITKRGQNVTFRCDPISEHNRLYWYRQTLGQGPEFLTYFQNEAQLEKSRLLSDRFSAERPKGSFSTLEIQRTEQGDSAMYLCTSTRSFVDTEAFFGQGTRLTVV.

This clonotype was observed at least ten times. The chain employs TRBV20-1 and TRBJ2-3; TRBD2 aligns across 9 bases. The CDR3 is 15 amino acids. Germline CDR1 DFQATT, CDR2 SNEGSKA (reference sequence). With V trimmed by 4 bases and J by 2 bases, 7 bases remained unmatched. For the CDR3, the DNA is TGCAGTGCTACAACCGGGACTAGCAACACAGATACGCAGTATTTT. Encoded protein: CSATTGTSNTDTQYF.

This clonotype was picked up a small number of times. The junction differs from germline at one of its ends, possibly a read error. The CDR3 nucleotides read TGTGCTAGCAGCTTAGCGGGACGGGGGACCGGGGAGCTGTTTTTT. It codes for CASSLAGRGTGELFF. The chain links TRBV7-7 to TRBJ2-2; TRBD2 aligns across 8 bases. The CDR3 length is 15 residues. CDR1 SSHAT and CDR2 FNYEAQ come from the germline V gene (reference sequence).

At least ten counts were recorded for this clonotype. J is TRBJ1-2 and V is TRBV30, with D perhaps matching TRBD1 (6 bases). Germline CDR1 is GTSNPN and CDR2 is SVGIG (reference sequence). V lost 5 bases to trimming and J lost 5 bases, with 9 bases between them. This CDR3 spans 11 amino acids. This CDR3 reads CAWGGVYGYTF. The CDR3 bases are TGTGCCTGGGGGGGCGTTTATGGCTACACCTTC.

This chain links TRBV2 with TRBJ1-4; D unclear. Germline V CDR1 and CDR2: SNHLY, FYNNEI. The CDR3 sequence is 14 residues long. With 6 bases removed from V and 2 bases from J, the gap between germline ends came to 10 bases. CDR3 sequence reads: CASRERSTNEKLFF. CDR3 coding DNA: TGTGCCAGCAGGGAAAGATCTACTAATGAAAAACTGTTTTTT.

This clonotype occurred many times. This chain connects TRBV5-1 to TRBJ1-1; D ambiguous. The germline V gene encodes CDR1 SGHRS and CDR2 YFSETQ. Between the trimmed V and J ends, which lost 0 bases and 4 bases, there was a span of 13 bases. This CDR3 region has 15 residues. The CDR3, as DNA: TGCGCCAGCAGCTTGGAACGGTCGCGGGGCACTGAAGCTTTCTTT. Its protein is CASSLERSRGTEAFF.

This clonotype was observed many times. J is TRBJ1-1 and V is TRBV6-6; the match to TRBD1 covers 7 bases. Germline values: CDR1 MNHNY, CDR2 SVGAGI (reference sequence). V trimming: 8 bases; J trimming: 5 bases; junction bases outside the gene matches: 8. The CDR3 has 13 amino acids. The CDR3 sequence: CASGTGAGTEAFF. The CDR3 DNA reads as TGTGCCAGCGGTACAGGGGCCGGGACTGAAGCTTTCTTT.

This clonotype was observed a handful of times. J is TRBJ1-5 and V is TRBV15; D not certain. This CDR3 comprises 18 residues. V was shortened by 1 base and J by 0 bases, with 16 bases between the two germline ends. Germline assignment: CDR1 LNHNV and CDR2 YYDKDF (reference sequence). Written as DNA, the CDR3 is TGTGCCACCAGCAGAGCCCTTACTCGGCAGAATAGCAATCAGCCCCAGCATTTT. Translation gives CATSRALTRQNSNQPQHF.

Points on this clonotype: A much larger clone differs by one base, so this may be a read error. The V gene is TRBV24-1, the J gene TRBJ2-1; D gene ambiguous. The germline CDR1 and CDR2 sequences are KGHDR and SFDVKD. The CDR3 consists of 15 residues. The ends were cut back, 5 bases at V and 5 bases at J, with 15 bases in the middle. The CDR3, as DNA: TGTGCCACCAGTGGGCCCCCCGGTTCCCACAATGAGCAGTTCTTC. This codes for CATSGPPGSHNEQFF.